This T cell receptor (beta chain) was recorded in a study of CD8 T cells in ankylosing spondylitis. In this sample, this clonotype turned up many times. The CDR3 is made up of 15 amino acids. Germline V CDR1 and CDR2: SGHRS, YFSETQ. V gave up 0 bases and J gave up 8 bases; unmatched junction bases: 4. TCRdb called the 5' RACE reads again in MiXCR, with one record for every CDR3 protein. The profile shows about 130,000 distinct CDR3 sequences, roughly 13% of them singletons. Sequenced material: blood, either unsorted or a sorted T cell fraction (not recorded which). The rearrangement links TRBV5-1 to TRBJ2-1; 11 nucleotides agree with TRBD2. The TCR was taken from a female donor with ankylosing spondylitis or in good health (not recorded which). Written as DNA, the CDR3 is TGCGCCAGCAGCTTGGCGACTAGCGGGATCGATGAGCAGTTCTTC. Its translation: CASSLATSGIDEQFF.